The present T cell receptor beta chain was sequenced within a study of blood T cell repertoires in COVID-19. Study information: Samples came from the United States, Italy and Spain, spanning acute and convalescent COVID-19.

Authors' data handling: Estimates of nucleated cell counts were drawn from the amplification of reference gene primers. Assay: immunoSEQ multiplex PCR; the TCRdb copy retains only in-frame clones and omits some. That table is the source of V, J and clone size, and D and trimming were worked out from the DNA. The data show 250,000 to 300,000 clones, with 70% to 90% seen just once and around 14% held by the top ten. The germline CDR1 and CDR2 sequences are MNHNY and SVGAGI (reference sequence). V dropped 3 bases and J dropped 4 bases, with 9 bases sitting between them. The CDR3 sequence is 13 residues long. In Seattle, patients joined the study during active infection and were tracked longitudinally.

The clonotype comes from a woman aged 70-85 years with COVID-19, enrolled during active disease. The chain recombines TRBV6-6 with TRBJ1-1; D call uncertain. The sequencing sample was made of peripheral blood. In nucleotides, the CDR3 is TGTGCCAGCAGTTATATAGAGGGCACTGAAGCTTTCTTT. It encodes CASSYIEGTEAFF.